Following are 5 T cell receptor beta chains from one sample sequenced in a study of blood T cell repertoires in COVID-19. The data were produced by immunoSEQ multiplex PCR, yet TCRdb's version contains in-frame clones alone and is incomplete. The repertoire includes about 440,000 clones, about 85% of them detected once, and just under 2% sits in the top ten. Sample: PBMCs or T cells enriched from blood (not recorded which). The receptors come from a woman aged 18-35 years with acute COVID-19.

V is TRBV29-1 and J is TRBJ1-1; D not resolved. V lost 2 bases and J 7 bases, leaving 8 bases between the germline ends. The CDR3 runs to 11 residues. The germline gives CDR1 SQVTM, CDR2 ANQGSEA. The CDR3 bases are TGCAGCGTTGAATTTGCACTTGAAGCTTTCTTT. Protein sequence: CSVEFALEAFF.

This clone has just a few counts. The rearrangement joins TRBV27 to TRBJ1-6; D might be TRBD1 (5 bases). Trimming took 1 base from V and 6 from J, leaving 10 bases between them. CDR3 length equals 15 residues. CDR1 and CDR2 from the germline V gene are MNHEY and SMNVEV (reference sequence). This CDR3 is CASSLFSGSNSPLHF. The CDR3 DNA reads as TGTGCCAGCAGTTTATTTTCAGGGTCTAATTCACCCCTCCACTTT.

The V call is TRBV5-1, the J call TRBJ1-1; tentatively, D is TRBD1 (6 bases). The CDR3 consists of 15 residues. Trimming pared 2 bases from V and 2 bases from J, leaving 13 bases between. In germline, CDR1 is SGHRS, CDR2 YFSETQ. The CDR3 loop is CASSLSRDTNTEAFF. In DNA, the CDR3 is TGCGCCAGCAGCTTAAGCCGGGACACCAACACTGAAGCTTTCTTT.

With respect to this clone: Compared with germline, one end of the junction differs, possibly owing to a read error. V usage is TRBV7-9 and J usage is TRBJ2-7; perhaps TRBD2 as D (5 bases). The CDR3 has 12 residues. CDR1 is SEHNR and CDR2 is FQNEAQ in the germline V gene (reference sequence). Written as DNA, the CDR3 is TGTGCCAGCAGCCCCCTGGGAGACAAGGCTCACTTC. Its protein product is CASSPLGDKAHF.

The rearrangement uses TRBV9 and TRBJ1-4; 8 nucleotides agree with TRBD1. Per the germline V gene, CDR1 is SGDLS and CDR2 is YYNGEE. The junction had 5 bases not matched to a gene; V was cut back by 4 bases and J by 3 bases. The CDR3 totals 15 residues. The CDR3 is CASSSRTGSNEKLFF. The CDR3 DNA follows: TGTGCCAGCAGCTCCAGGACAGGGTCTAATGAAAAACTGTTTTTT.